This entry lists 29 T cell receptor beta chains sequenced from one sample in a study of radiation and T cells in renal cell carcinoma. Time point indicated: baseline pretreatment blood. Treatment: 15 Gy SBRT to primary tumor, nephrectomy 4 weeks later. The method was immunoSEQ multiplex PCR; TCRdb's version includes in-frame clones alone and lacks a portion of them. The sample includes approximately 90,000 clones, 75% to 90% of them seen just once. The source was blood, collected from a patient whose treatment included radiotherapy and nephrectomy. The receptors here all came from a man aged 50 to 60 with renal cell carcinoma.

This clone is a singleton in its sample. The chain links TRBV7-6 to TRBJ2-1, with D tentatively TRBD1 (5 bases). CDR1 SGHVS and CDR2 FNYEAQ come from the germline V gene. This CDR3 spans 14 amino acids. V lost 5 bases and J 3 bases, leaving 11 bases between the germline ends. The CDR3: CASSPQGGYNEQFF. Here the CDR3 DNA reads TGTGCCAGCAGCCCCCAGGGCGGCTACAATGAGCAGTTCTTC.

The V call is TRBV5-1, the J call TRBJ2-3, with TRBD2 matching 8 bases. The ends lost 4 bases at V and 1 base at J; junction bases unmatched: 8. Germline V CDR1 and CDR2: SGHRS, YFSETQ. CDR3 length: 16 amino acids. The CDR3 bases are TGCGCCAGCAGCCCGGGGGGGGGACTCGGCACAGATACGCAGTATTTT. Its translation is CASSPGGGLGTDTQYF. Complete variable domain (other parts from reference TRBV5-1 and TRBJ2-3): KAGVTQTPRYLIKTRGQQVTLSCSPISGHRSVSWYQQTPGQGLQFLFEYFSETQRNKGNFPGRFSGRQFSNSRSEMNVSTLELGDSALYLCASSPGGGLGTDTQYFGPGTRLTVL.

The chain links TRBV5-1 to TRBJ2-2, with D perhaps TRBD1 or TRBD2 (5 bases each). The germline V gene encodes CDR1 SGHRS and CDR2 YFSETQ. The V end was cut by 2 bases, the J end by 0 bases, with 11 bases between. The CDR3 extends over 16 amino acids. The CDR3 region is CASSFRDAANTGELFF. The CDR3 region has the DNA TGCGCCAGCAGCTTCCGGGACGCAGCGAACACCGGGGAGCTGTTTTTT.

This clone was detected only a few times. This chain uses TRBV5-1 with TRBJ2-7; D might be TRBD1 or TRBD2, each matching 5 bases. The CDR3 covers 15 residues. Germline assignment: CDR1 SGHRS and CDR2 YFSETQ. Trimming cost V 4 bases and J 6 bases, with 20 bases left between them. The CDR3: CASSTARARDGEQYF. CDR3 sequence (DNA): TGCGCCAGCAGCACAGCGCGGGCTAGGGACGGCGAGCAGTACTTC.

The V call is TRBV27, the J call TRBJ1-6, with 10 bases aligning to TRBD1. The V segment lost 8 bases and the J segment 10 bases; nucleotides outside the gene matches: 5. Germline lookup yields CDR1 MNHEY and CDR2 SMNVEV (reference sequence). The CDR3 is 13 amino acids. CDR3 coding DNA: TGTGCCAGCGGGACAGGGGAGAGGTCACCCCTCCACTTT. Its protein product is CASGTGERSPLHF.

The rearrangement uses TRBV28 and TRBJ2-3; 7 positions agree with TRBD2. The trim removed 2 bases at V and 0 bases at J, leaving 8 bases unmatched. Germline V gives CDR1 MDHEN, CDR2 SYDVKM. The CDR3 is 17 amino acids. This CDR3 reads CASSLAGAGLSTDTQYF. CDR3 DNA: TGTGCCAGCAGTTTAGCGGGAGCCGGTTTAAGCACAGATACGCAGTATTTT.

V usage is TRBV7-2 and J usage is TRBJ2-1, with a possible D match to TRBD2 (7 bases). CDR1 and CDR2 (germline): SGHTA, FQGNSA. The CDR3 spans 16 residues. The V end lost 3 bases, the J end lost 2 bases, and 14 bases lay between the germline ends. The CDR3 is CASSLVGGPTYNEQFF. CDR3 sequence (DNA): TGTGCCAGCAGCTTGGTCGGGGGGCCTACCTACAATGAGCAGTTCTTC.

This rearrangement joins TRBV6-5 to TRBJ1-6, with a weak D call TRBD1 (5 bases). Trimming removed 4 bases at V and 7 bases at J, with 11 bases between. Germline loops: CDR1 MNHEY, CDR2 SVGAGI. CDR3 length: 14 amino acids. CDR3 sequence reads: CASSWGPKNSPLHF. The CDR3 nucleotides are TGTGCCAGCAGTTGGGGACCGAAAAATTCACCCCTCCACTTT.

The V call is TRBV10-3, the J call TRBJ1-1; D remains ambiguous. The CDR3 runs 13 residues. Germline loops: CDR1 ENHRY, CDR2 SYGVKD. V lost 3 bases, J lost 4 bases, and 9 bases lay in between. As DNA, the CDR3 is TGTGCCATCAGTGAAAACGAGGGCACTGAAGCTTTCTTT. It specifies CAISENEGTEAFF.

This chain links TRBV19 with TRBJ1-2; D unresolved. V lost 7 bases and J lost 7, with 13 bases in between. Germline CDR1 and CDR2: LNHDA and SQIVND (reference sequence). This CDR3 has 12 amino acids. Written as DNA, the CDR3 is TGTGCCAGTACAATCGCCAGAGGTGGCTACACCTTC. This gives the protein CASTIARGGYTF.

The chain has TRBV5-1 and TRBJ2-3; 9 positions agree with TRBD2. The CDR3 covers 16 residues. The V gene's germline CDR1 is SGHRS and CDR2 YFSETQ. J lost 2 bases, V lost 4 bases, and 8 bases had no gene match. In DNA form, the CDR3 reads TGCGCCAGCAGCCTAGGGACTAGCCGGACCACAGATACGCAGTATTTT. Translated, it gives CASSLGTSRTTDTQYF.

The rearrangement links TRBV6-6 to TRBJ2-2; D is unresolved. The CDR3 is made up of 12 amino acids. V lost 2 bases and J 9 bases, leaving 7 bases between the germline ends. Germline assignment: CDR1 MNHNY and CDR2 SVGAGI (reference sequence). CDR3 loop: CASSYPGRELFF. The CDR3 DNA reads TGTGCCAGCAGTTACCCAGGACGGGAGCTGTTTTTT.

The genes are TRBV30 and TRBJ2-1, with TRBD1 matching over 9 bases. The germline CDR1 and CDR2 sequences are GTSNPN and SVGIG (reference sequence). The CDR3 sequence is 14 residues long. V gave up 4 bases and J gave up 5 bases; unmatched junction bases: 6. CDR3 sequence (DNA): TGTGCCTGGAACAGGGACAGGGCGAACAATGAGCAGTTCTTC. Its protein product is CAWNRDRANNEQFF.

The genes are TRBV2 and TRBJ2-2; a weak D match, TRBD1 (6 bases). The length of the CDR3 is 13 residues. V was trimmed by 6 bases and J by 5 bases, leaving 10 bases between them. Germline V gives CDR1 SNHLY, CDR2 FYNNEI. This CDR3 is CASRNRVTGELFF. The CDR3 coding sequence is TGTGCCAGCAGAAACAGGGTGACCGGGGAGCTGTTTTTT. Full variable domain (rest looked up from reference TRBV2 and TRBJ2-2): EPEVTQTPSHQVTQMGQEVILRCVPISNHLYFYWYRQILGQKVEFLVSFYNNEISEKSEIFDDQFSVERPDGSNFTLKIRSTKLEDSAMYFCASRNRVTGELFFGEGSRLTVL.

This clone was seen a few times. This chain connects TRBV7-6 to TRBJ1-1; weak D call: TRBD1 (5 bases). The germline V gene encodes CDR1 SGHVS and CDR2 FNYEAQ. The length of the CDR3 is 12 residues. V lost 10 bases and J lost 0, with 9 bases in between. DNA for the CDR3: TGTGCCATAAGAGGGGTGAACACTGAAGCTTTCTTT. Translating it yields CAIRGVNTEAFF.

The chain has TRBV25-1 and TRBJ2-4; D call uncertain. The V end was cut by 5 bases, the J end by 4 bases, with 12 bases between. This CDR3 has 14 residues. Germline assignment: CDR1 MGHDK and CDR2 SYGVNS. This chain's CDR3 is CASSPVGVKNIQYF. CDR3 DNA sequence: TGTGCCAGCAGTCCGGTAGGAGTGAAAAACATTCAGTACTTC.

The J gene is TRBJ2-7, the V gene TRBV7-8; TRBD1 matches 9 bases. Germline-derived CDR1 and CDR2 are SGHVS and FQNEAQ. The J segment lost 5 bases and the V segment lost 1 base, leaving 3 bases of the junction unmatched. The CDR3 is made up of 14 amino acids. The CDR3 loop reads CASSLVNRGHEQYF. In DNA, the CDR3 is TGTGCCAGCAGCTTAGTCAACAGGGGGCACGAGCAGTACTTC.

The chain has TRBV27 and TRBJ2-2; the D gene is possibly TRBD2 (6 bases). The germline gives CDR1 MNHEY, CDR2 SMNVEV (reference sequence). Trimming took off 4 bases at V and 4 bases at J, with 13 bases between the two ends. The CDR3 length is 15 residues. The CDR3 here is CASSSPGLSTGELFF. DNA for the CDR3: TGTGCCAGCAGTTCCCCGGGACTCTCCACCGGGGAGCTGTTTTTT.

V usage is TRBV9 and J usage is TRBJ1-5, with D tentatively TRBD1 (5 bases). V lost 3 bases to trimming and J lost 4 bases, with 17 bases between them. The CDR3 loop spans 16 amino acids. Looked up from germline, CDR1 is SGDLS and CDR2 is YYNGEE. CDR3 bases: TGTGCCAGCAGCGGCGTTCAGGGTTTGGGGAATCAGCCCCAGCATTTT. It yields the protein CASSGVQGLGNQPQHF.

The rearrangement uses TRBV18 and TRBJ1-5; perhaps TRBD1 as D (5 bases). The ends were cut back, 1 base at V and 3 bases at J, with 10 bases in the middle. The CDR3 runs to 15 residues. CDR1 and CDR2 (germline): KGHSH, LQKENI. CDR3 loop: CASSPLRDPNQPQHF. The CDR3 nucleotides are TGTGCCAGCTCACCACTCCGGGACCCCAATCAGCCCCAGCATTTT.

This clone has just one count. Here the CDR3 DNA reads TGTGCCACTTTCCGGGACAGGGGGGAGTCTGAGCAGTTCTTC. The encoded protein is CATFRDRGESEQFF. The chain couples TRBV10-3 to TRBJ2-1; 11 nucleotides match TRBD1. This CDR3 has 14 residues. The V segment lost 10 bases and the J segment 9 bases; nucleotides outside the gene matches: 11. The germline V gene has CDR1 ENHRY and CDR2 SYGVKD.

With respect to this clone: The junction departs from the called germline gene at one end, perhaps through a read error. This CDR3 reads CASSVGLVGITDAQYF. CDR3 nucleotides: TGTGCCAGCAGCGTAGGACTAGTTGGGATAACAGATGCGCAGTATTTT. The chain combines TRBV9 with TRBJ2-3, with D possibly being TRBD2 (6 bases). Per germline, CDR1 SGDLS and CDR2 YYNGEE. This CDR3 has 16 amino acids.

This clone was picked up one time. This rearrangement joins TRBV4-3 to TRBJ1-2; TRBD1 agrees at 7 bases. V shed 0 bases, J shed 6 bases, and the junction held 13 bases outside the gene matches. This CDR3 region has 17 residues. Germline loops: CDR1 LGHNA, CDR2 YSLEER. The CDR3 reads CASSQDLQGSSRDGYTF. The CDR3 DNA follows: TGCGCCAGCAGCCAAGACCTACAGGGGTCAAGTAGAGATGGCTACACCTTC.

The chain joins TRBV6-1 to TRBJ1-5; no clear D gene. The germline V and J ends were trimmed by 1 base and 11 bases, with 12 bases remaining between them. Germline assignment: CDR1 MNHNS and CDR2 SASEGT. CDR3 size: 13 residues. The chain's CDR3 is CASSEGLLGTQHF. The CDR3 DNA follows: TGTGCCAGCAGTGAAGGTTTATTGGGGACCCAGCATTTT.

The chain carries TRBV5-1 and TRBJ1-1; 7 bases agree with TRBD1. This CDR3 is 17 amino acids long. The germline V gene encodes CDR1 SGHRS and CDR2 YFSETQ. Trimming cost V 2 bases and J 1 base; bases outside gene matches: 11. CDR3 DNA sequence: TGCGCCAGCAGCTTCGACAGGGAGTTGGGGAGGAACACTGAAGCTTTCTTT. It is translated as CASSFDRELGRNTEAFF.

The chain links TRBV30 to TRBJ2-5, with a possible D match to TRBD2 (6 bases). The CDR3 has 12 residues. Germline lookup yields CDR1 GTSNPN and CDR2 SVGIG (reference sequence). Trimming pared 0 bases from V and 4 bases from J, leaving 6 bases between. The CDR3 DNA is TGTGCCTGGAGTGTACTAGCAGAGACCCAGTACTTC. This translates into CAWSVLAETQYF.

The V gene is TRBV28, the J gene TRBJ2-2; D unclear. V was trimmed by 5 bases and J by 0 bases, leaving 4 bases between them. The length of the CDR3 is 13 residues. Per germline, CDR1 MDHEN and CDR2 SYDVKM. The DNA of the CDR3 is TGTGCCAGCAGTACATCGAACACCGGGGAGCTGTTTTTT. The encoded protein is CASSTSNTGELFF.

This rearrangement joins TRBV29-1 to TRBJ1-3; D gene uncertain. V lost 4 bases and J 0 bases, leaving 4 bases between the germline ends. Germline V lookup: CDR1 SQVTM, CDR2 ANQGSEA. The CDR3 extends over 12 amino acids. CDR3 DNA sequence: TGCAGCGTTGTCGGCTCTGGAAACACCATATATTTT. Protein: CSVVGSGNTIYF.

The J gene is TRBJ2-5, the V gene TRBV7-2; D not resolved. The V gene lost 5 bases and the J gene lost 2 bases, with 15 bases spanning the gap. The CDR3 extends over 15 amino acids. Germline V gene sequence: CDR1 SGHTA, CDR2 FQGNSA. The CDR3 is CASSPSISGQETQYF. CDR3 nucleotide sequence: TGTGCCAGCAGCCCCTCAATCTCCGGGCAAGAGACCCAGTACTTC. The full variable domain, in which reference TRBV7-2 and TRBJ2-5 provide the parts outside the CDR3, is GAGVSQSPSNKVTEKGKDVELRCDPISGHTALYWYRQSLGQGLEFLIYFQGNSAPDKSGLPSDRFSAERTGGSVSTLTIQRTQQEDSAVYLCASSPSISGQETQYFGPGTRLLVL.